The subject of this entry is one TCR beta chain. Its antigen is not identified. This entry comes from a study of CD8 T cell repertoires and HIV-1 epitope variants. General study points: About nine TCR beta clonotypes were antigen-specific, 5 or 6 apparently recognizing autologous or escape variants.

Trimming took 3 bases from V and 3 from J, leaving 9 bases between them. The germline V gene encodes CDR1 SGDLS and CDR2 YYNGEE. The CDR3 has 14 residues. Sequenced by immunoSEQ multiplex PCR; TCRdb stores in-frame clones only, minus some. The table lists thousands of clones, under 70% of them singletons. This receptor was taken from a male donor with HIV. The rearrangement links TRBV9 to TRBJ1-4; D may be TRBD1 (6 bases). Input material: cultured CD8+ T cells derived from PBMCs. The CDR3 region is CASSEQGANEKLFF. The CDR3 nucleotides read TGTGCCAGCAGCGAACAGGGAGCTAATGAAAAACTGTTTTTT.